This T cell receptor beta chain was found in a study of Graves' ophthalmopathy and Graves' hyperthyroidism. Study-wide results and caveats: Most clonotypes expanded in thyroid above 0.001 frequency were present in blood too.

CAS ≥3, NOSPECS ≥4, moderate-to-severe activity and duration under 3 months marked donors with ophthalmopathy. The evidence that diagnosis relied on was clinical symptoms, serum thyroxine, TRAb, thyroid ultrasound and orbital computed tomography. This clonotype was observed many times. What it binds is unknown. Amplification targeted the TCR beta CDR3 regions, with RNA transcripts as the source material. The authors performed first-round RT-PCR with HTBI primers and then a second-round multiplex PCR. A single record per CDR3 protein comes from TCRdb applying MiXCR to the multiplex PCR reads. The table records about 660,000 distinct CDR3 sequences, over 40% of them present only once. This TCR came from an adult man with Graves' ophthalmopathy. Material: peripheral blood.

CDR3 in amino acids: CASSPGQGMNYGYTF. CDR3 in DNA: TGTGCCAGCAGTCCTGGACAGGGAATGAACTATGGCTACACCTTC. The rearrangement joins TRBV6-6 to TRBJ1-2, with 8 bases lining up with TRBD1. Unmatched junction bases numbered 7, after V lost 5 bases and J lost 2 bases. Germline loops: CDR1 MNHNY, CDR2 SVGAGI (reference sequence). The CDR3 is made up of 15 amino acids.